This TCR beta chain was sequenced in a study of PD-L1 blockade in urothelial cancer. Noted time point: peripheral blood 6 weeks after treatment start. Each PCR received spiked synthetic TCR analog templates. Libraries were prepared by immunoSEQ multiplex PCR; TCRdb keeps only in-frame clonotypes and omits some of them. The sample contains 75,000 to 100,000 clones, roughly 80% of which appear only once. The sample was PBMCs, taken around atezolizumab (anti-PD-L1) treatment. The origin of this receptor is a man between 70 and 80 years old with urothelial cancer.

CDR3 DNA: TGTGCCAGCAGCTCCTTACGACTAGCGGGAGGCGCGAACACCGGGGAGCTGTTTTTT. Protein sequence: CASSSLRLAGGANTGELFF. V is TRBV11-2 and J is TRBJ2-2, with 13 bases that match TRBD2. The trim removed 4 bases at V and 0 bases at J, leaving 8 bases unmatched. The germline V gene has CDR1 SGHAT and CDR2 FQNNGV. The CDR3 covers 19 residues.